The 28 T cell receptor beta chains listed next were all sequenced from one sample in a study of shared clonotypes between healthy human individuals. This table comes from immunoSEQ multiplex PCR, and its TCRdb copy is limited to in-frame clones, with some not included. The sample records roughly 2.1 million clones, roughly 91% being singletons. Selected positively for CCR7 and CD45RO-negative, naive CD8 cells excluded terminally differentiated effector memory CD45RA+ cells. The source material was naive CD8+ T cells from PBMCs. Every receptor here comes from a man younger than 35 in good health. Some clones in this sample may be carry-over from other donors' samples.

The V gene is TRBV7-2, the J gene TRBJ1-1; D may be TRBD1 (5 bases). The germline V gene encodes CDR1 SGHTA and CDR2 FQGNSA. This CDR3 has 14 residues. V was cut by 8 bases and J by 2 bases, with 15 bases left in between. The chain's CDR3 is CASRRDGANTEAFF. As DNA, the CDR3 is TGTGCCAGCCGCCGAGACGGGGCAAACACTGAAGCTTTCTTT.

V gene TRBV27 combines with J gene TRBJ2-7, with D unresolved. The length of the CDR3 is 14 residues. Germline loops: CDR1 MNHEY, CDR2 SMNVEV (reference sequence). The V and J ends lost 5 bases and 3 bases respectively, with 14 bases between them. The CDR3 DNA reads as TGTGCCAGCAGTCCCACCCCCAGACGCTACGAGCAGTACTTC. This codes for CASSPTPRRYEQYF.

The genes are TRBV28 and TRBJ1-2; TRBD1 might be the D (6 bases). The ends were cut back, 1 base at V and 6 bases at J, with 9 bases in the middle. The CDR3 extends over 13 amino acids. Germline CDR1 and CDR2: MDHEN and SYDVKM. CDR3 residues: CASSLSGGDGYTF. The CDR3 DNA sequence: TGTGCCAGCAGTTTATCCGGGGGCGATGGCTACACCTTC.

This chain connects TRBV7-9 to TRBJ2-1, with 8 bases that match TRBD1. CDR1 SEHNR and CDR2 FQNEAQ come from the germline V gene (reference sequence). The CDR3 is 15 amino acids. V was clipped by 5 bases and J by 10 bases; unmatched bases: 13. As DNA, the CDR3 is TGTGCCAGCAGCCTGCCGGGGTCAGGGGGCAACGAGCAGTTCTTC. This gives the protein CASSLPGSGGNEQFF.

In nucleotides, the CDR3 is TGCGCCAGCAGCCAAGATCAGGCAGGGGGAAACATTCAGTACTTC. Translation gives CASSQDQAGGNIQYF. The genes are TRBV4-3 and TRBJ2-4; the match to TRBD1 covers 7 bases. The CDR3 sequence is 15 residues long. Germline loops: CDR1 LGHNA, CDR2 YSLEER. V lost 0 bases and J lost 6; bases outside the gene matches: 5.

The chain links TRBV19 to TRBJ1-5, with D possibly TRBD1 on 5 matching bases. The CDR3 loop spans 18 amino acids. Germline CDR1 is LNHDA and CDR2 is SQIVND (reference sequence). The ends were cut back, 0 bases at V and 0 bases at J, with 15 bases in the middle. The CDR3 bases are TGTGCCAGTAGTATAGATCTTGAGACAGCCTTTAGCAATCAGCCCCAGCATTTT. It encodes CASSIDLETAFSNQPQHF.

The chain links TRBV9 to TRBJ2-5; 9 bases agree with TRBD2. The CDR3 consists of 15 residues. Trimming took 4 bases from V and 2 from J; bases not matched to a gene: 6. Germline values: CDR1 SGDLS, CDR2 YYNGEE. The CDR3 bases are TGTGCCAGCAGCATCTTGGGACTAGCACAAGAGACCCAGTACTTC. Protein product: CASSILGLAQETQYF.

Worth noting for this clone: Other nucleotide sequences from this sample produce the same CDR3. This chain links TRBV9 with TRBJ2-7; D might be TRBD1 (7 bases). CDR3 length: 14 residues. The V end was cut by 4 bases, the J end by 0 bases, with 11 bases between. Germline CDR1 SGDLS, CDR2 YYNGEE. Written as DNA, the CDR3 is TGTGCCAGCAGCCCGGGGGACAGCTCCTACGAGCAGTACTTC. Encoded protein: CASSPGDSSYEQYF. Together with reference TRBV9 and TRBJ2-7, the CDR3 gives the full variable domain: DSGVTQTPKHLITATGQRVTLRCSPRSGDLSVYWYQQSLDQGLQFLIQYYNGEERAKGNILERFSAQQFPDLHSELNLSSLELGDSALYFCASSPGDSSYEQYFGPGTRLTVT.

The chain couples TRBV28 to TRBJ1-1; D not certain. The germline V gene encodes CDR1 MDHEN and CDR2 SYDVKM. This CDR3 spans 13 amino acids. The V end was cut by 6 bases, the J end by 3 bases, with 11 bases between. The CDR3 DNA follows: TGTGCCAGCAGCCTTCAACTAGACACTGAAGCTTTCTTT. Residues: CASSLQLDTEAFF.

The chain is built from TRBV7-9 and TRBJ2-7; D remains ambiguous. This CDR3 has 13 amino acids. Trimming removed 0 bases at V and 3 bases at J, with 6 bases between. Germline V CDR1 and CDR2: SEHNR, FQNEAQ (reference sequence). As DNA, the CDR3 is TGTGCCAGCAGCTTAGCACAGCACTACGAGCAGTACTTC. This gives the protein CASSLAQHYEQYF.

This sequence joins TRBV6-5 and TRBJ2-7; D possibly corresponds to TRBD2 (6 bases). Germline loops: CDR1 MNHEY, CDR2 SVGAGI. The V end lost 6 bases, the J end lost 3 bases, and 12 bases lay between the germline ends. CDR3 length equals 13 residues. CDR3 sequence: CASRAAGLYEQYF. CDR3 bases: TGTGCCAGCAGGGCGGCGGGACTCTACGAGCAGTACTTC.

The chain couples TRBV9 to TRBJ2-7; the D is unclear. Germline values: CDR1 SGDLS, CDR2 YYNGEE. V was pared by 0 bases and J by 2 bases, with 9 bases between. This CDR3 is 14 amino acids long. The CDR3 DNA reads as TGTGCCAGCAGCGTAGGCGAGAGTCCCTACGAGCAGTACTTC. Amino acids: CASSVGESPYEQYF.

Concerning this clone: This sample includes further DNA sequences coding for the same CDR3. The CDR3: CASSPGDSYEQYF. In nucleotides, the CDR3 is TGTGCCAGCAGTCCAGGGGACAGCTACGAGCAGTACTTC. V gene TRBV28 combines with J gene TRBJ2-7; 7 nucleotides agree with TRBD1. This CDR3 is 13 amino acids long. The germline V gene encodes CDR1 MDHEN and CDR2 SYDVKM. Trimming took 5 bases from V and 3 from J; bases not matched to a gene: 4. Full variable domain (rest looked up from reference TRBV28 and TRBJ2-7): DVKVTQSSRYLVKRTGEKVFLECVQDMDHENMFWYRQDPGLGLRLIYFSYDVKMKEKGDIPEGYSVSREKKERFSLILESASTNQTSMYLCASSPGDSYEQYFGPGTRLTVT.

The chain carries TRBV10-1 and TRBJ2-1; weak D call: TRBD2 (5 bases). This CDR3 has 12 amino acids. CDR1 and CDR2 from the germline V gene are WNHNN and SYGVQD (reference sequence). Trimming shortened V by 2 bases and J by 11 bases, and 10 bases separated the two germline ends. Here the CDR3 DNA reads TGCGCCAGCAGTGAGCCCCTAGCTAAGCAGTTCTTC. Protein product: CASSEPLAKQFF.

Of note for this clone: In the same sample, other DNA sequences code for this CDR3. The chain couples TRBV13 to TRBJ1-1; D gene ambiguous. CDR3 length: 10 residues. The ends were cut back, 1 base at V and 6 bases at J, with 0 bases in the middle. CDR1 is PRHDT and CDR2 is FYEKMQ in the germline V gene (reference sequence). CDR3 bases: TGTGCCAGCAGCTTAGCTGAAGCTTTCTTT. Encoded protein: CASSLAEAFF.

This clone is a singleton in its sample. The chain combines TRBV5-5 with TRBJ2-2, with 7 bases lining up with TRBD1. The CDR3 extends over 16 amino acids. V trimming: 5 bases; J trimming: 6 bases; junction bases outside the gene matches: 13. Germline V CDR1 and CDR2: SGHKS, YYEKEE (reference sequence). The CDR3 bases are TGTGCCAGCAGTTACTACAGGGGCGTTGGGTCCGGGGAGCTGTTTTTT. As protein: CASSYYRGVGSGELFF.

The table lists this clone with a count of one. This specimen includes other DNA sequences encoding the same CDR3. V usage is TRBV7-9 and J usage is TRBJ2-1; 8 nucleotides align to TRBD2. Germline V CDR1 and CDR2: SEHNR, FQNEAQ (reference sequence). The CDR3 spans 15 residues. V trimming: 0 bases; J trimming: 2 bases; junction bases outside the gene matches: 0. The CDR3 spells CASSLASGTYNEQFF. CDR3 DNA sequence: TGTGCCAGCAGCTTAGCTAGCGGGACCTACAATGAGCAGTTCTTC. The whole variable domain, filled in from reference TRBV7-9 and TRBJ2-1, reads DTGVSQNPRHKITKRGQNVTFRCDPISEHNRLYWYRQTLGQGPEFLTYFQNEAQLEKSRLLSDRFSAERPKGSFSTLEIQRTEQGDSAMYLCASSLASGTYNEQFFGPGTRLTVL.

CDR3: CASSLVPGVRYGYTF. The CDR3, as DNA: TGTGCCAGCAGCTTAGTCCCAGGGGTGCGCTATGGCTACACCTTC. V and J are TRBV7-8 and TRBJ1-2; possible D gene TRBD1, 6 bases. Germline V gene data show CDR1 as SGHVS and CDR2 as FQNEAQ. V gave up 1 base and J gave up 4 bases, with 13 bases separating them. The CDR3 loop spans 15 amino acids. The whole variable domain, remainder taken from reference TRBV7-8 and TRBJ1-2, is GAGVSQSPRYKVAKRGQDVALRCDPISGHVSLFWYQQALGQGPEFLTYFQNEAQLDKSGLPSDRFFAERPEGSVSTLKIQRTQQEDSAVYLCASSLVPGVRYGYTFGSGTRLTVV.

The V call is TRBV6-5, the J call TRBJ2-7, with 11 bases fitting TRBD1. Germline values: CDR1 MNHEY, CDR2 SVGAGI. Unmatched junction bases numbered 6, after V lost 5 bases and J lost 3 bases. The CDR3 totals 15 residues. The CDR3 nucleotides are TGTGCCAGCAGTCTCGGACAGGGGGCTGGCTACGAGCAGTACTTC. The encoded protein is CASSLGQGAGYEQYF.

The gene calls are TRBV7-6 and TRBJ2-7; no clear D. V dropped 5 bases and J dropped 7 bases, with 12 bases sitting between them. CDR1 and CDR2 (germline): SGHVS, FNYEAQ. The CDR3 is 12 residues long. In nucleotides, the CDR3 is TGTGCCAGCAGCCCATCAGGAAGGGAGCAGTACTTC. Its protein product is CASSPSGREQYF. The full variable domain, with the rest looked up from reference TRBV7-6 and TRBJ2-7, is GAGVSQSPRYKVTKRGQDVALRCDPISGHVSLYWYRQALGQGPEFLTYFNYEAQQDKSGLPNDRFSAERPEGSISTLTIQRTEQRDSAMYRCASSPSGREQYFGPGTRLTVT.

The rearrangement joins TRBV6-6 to TRBJ2-3, with 9 bases lining up with TRBD1. The V gene end was trimmed by 4 bases and the J gene end by 4 bases; junction bases not matched to a gene: 9. The CDR3 is 16 residues long. CDR1 is MNHNY, CDR2 SVGAGI, per germline (reference sequence). The CDR3 loop is CASSFRDRVLSDTQYF. The CDR3 region has the DNA TGTGCCAGCAGTTTCCGGGACAGGGTCTTATCAGATACGCAGTATTTT.

This chain connects TRBV30 to TRBJ2-3, with TRBD1 matching 9 bases. Germline values: CDR1 GTSNPN, CDR2 SVGIG (reference sequence). Trimming cost V 1 base and J 0 bases; bases outside gene matches: 8. The CDR3 runs 17 residues. The CDR3 is CAWSGQGQGHSTDTQYF. The CDR3 DNA sequence: TGTGCCTGGAGTGGCCAGGGACAGGGTCATAGCACAGATACGCAGTATTTT.

V usage is TRBV10-3 and J usage is TRBJ1-2, with D maybe TRBD1 (6 bases). This CDR3 comprises 15 residues. The V end was cut by 0 bases, the J end by 8 bases, with 16 bases between. Per germline, CDR1 ENHRY and CDR2 SYGVKD. The CDR3 loop is CAISESETGLRGYTF. DNA of the CDR3: TGTGCCATCAGTGAGTCGGAGACAGGCTTGAGGGGCTACACCTTC.

This clone was picked up one time. The chain uses TRBV12-5 and TRBJ1-5; D is unclear. The CDR3 is made up of 15 amino acids. The germline V gene encodes CDR1 LGHNT and CDR2 FRNRAP. Trimming cost V 7 bases and J 4 bases, with 17 bases left between them. CDR3 protein: CASASTNGNNQPQHF. In DNA, the CDR3 is TGTGCTAGTGCCTCAACCAACGGGAATAATCAGCCCCAGCATTTT.

V and J are TRBV7-2 and TRBJ2-1; 7 nucleotides line up with TRBD2. In germline, CDR1 is SGHTA, CDR2 FQGNSA. This CDR3 has 15 amino acids. The J segment lost 4 bases and the V segment lost 1 base, leaving 4 bases of the junction unmatched. This chain's CDR3 is CASSLDSSGYNEQFF. CDR3 coding DNA: TGTGCCAGCAGCTTAGATTCTAGCGGATACAATGAGCAGTTCTTC.

CDR3 amino acids: CASSLDVDYYEQYF. The CDR3 region has the DNA TGTGCCAGCAGCTTAGATGTAGATTACTACGAGCAGTACTTC. The rearrangement uses TRBV11-2 and TRBJ2-7; no clear D. The CDR3 loop spans 14 amino acids. Germline V gives CDR1 SGHAT, CDR2 FQNNGV. Trimming stripped 0 bases from V and 3 bases from J, with 9 bases between.

The rearrangement joins TRBV28 to TRBJ2-5; tentatively, D is TRBD1 (6 bases). The germline V and J ends were trimmed by 7 bases and 1 base, with 19 bases remaining between them. Germline V gene sequence: CDR1 MDHEN, CDR2 SYDVKM. The CDR3 sequence is 16 residues long. The CDR3 spells CASTIGSGTSQETQYF. The CDR3 DNA sequence: TGTGCCAGCACAATCGGCTCCGGGACATCCCAAGAGACCCAGTACTTC.

This sequence joins TRBV6-6 and TRBJ2-7; D remains unclear. Deletions cut 0 bases from V and 5 bases from J, with 8 bases between. Germline V gene lookup returns CDR1 MNHNY and CDR2 SVGAGI (reference sequence). CDR3 length equals 13 residues. The CDR3 loop reads CASSYSIPDEQYF. CDR3 bases: TGTGCCAGCAGTTACTCGATACCGGACGAGCAGTACTTC.